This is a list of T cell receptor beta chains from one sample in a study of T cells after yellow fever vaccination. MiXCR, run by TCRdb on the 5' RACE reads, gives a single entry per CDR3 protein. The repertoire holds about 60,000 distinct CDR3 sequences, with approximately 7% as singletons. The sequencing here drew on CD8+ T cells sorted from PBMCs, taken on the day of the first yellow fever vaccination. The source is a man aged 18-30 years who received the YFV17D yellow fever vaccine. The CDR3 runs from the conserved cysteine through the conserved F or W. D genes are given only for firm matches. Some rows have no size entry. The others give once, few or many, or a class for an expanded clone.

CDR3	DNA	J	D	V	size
CASSLEWGQNTEAFF	TGCGCCAGCAGCTTGGAATGGGGGCAGAACACTGAAGCTTTCTTT	TRBJ1-1	.	TRBV5-1	many
CSAPSGGRDEQYF	TGCAGTGCTCCTAGCGGGGGGCGGGACGAGCAGTACTTC	TRBJ2-7	TRBD2	TRBV20-1	few
CASSLEDRVRSGANVLTF	TGCGCCAGCAGCTTGGAGGATAGGGTTCGCTCTGGGGCCAACGTCCTGACTTTC	TRBJ2-6	.	TRBV5-1	few
CASSGYSPEQYF	TGCGCCAGCAGTGGTTACAGTCCCGAGCAGTACTTC	TRBJ2-7	.	TRBV10-1	.
CASSQAGGGTEAFF	TGCGCCAGCAGCCAAGCCGGGGGCGGCACTGAAGCTTTCTTT	TRBJ1-1	.	TRBV4-3	.
CASSGPVVQETQYF	TGTGCCAGCAGCGGCCCGGTAGTTCAAGAGACCCAGTACTTC	TRBJ2-5	.	TRBV7-9	few
CASSIAPPKFVNTGELFF	TGTGCCAGTAGTATAGCACCTCCTAAATTCGTTAACACCGGGGAGCTGTTTTTT	TRBJ2-2	.	TRBV19	once
CASSVAPGSGGEPFF	.	TRBJ2-1	.	TRBV7-9	few
CAISGELAGGSTDTQYF	TGTGCCATCAGTGGGGAGCTCGCGGGGGGGAGCACAGATACGCAGTATTTT	TRBJ2-3	TRBD2	TRBV10-3	few
CASSFLRSQPYGPAGVVTGELFF	TGTGCCAGCAGTTTCCTCAGGTCACAGCCCTATGGCCCCGCGGGGGTGGTGACCGGGGAGCTGTTTTTT	TRBJ2-2	TRBD2	TRBV12-3/TRBV12-4	many
CASSLRSAVGGNSPLHF	TGTGCCAGCAGCTTAAGGTCGGCGGTGGGGGGGAATTCACCCCTCCACTTT	TRBJ1-6	.	TRBV7-2	few
CSVEDTGLEGAFF	TGCAGCGTTGAGGATACAGGGCTCGAGGGGGCTTTCTTT	TRBJ1-1	.	TRBV29-1	many
CASSQGVLGRDTTCETQYF	TGCGCCAGCAGCCAAGGGGTGTTGGGGCGGGACACAACCTGCGAGACCCAGTACTTC	TRBJ2-5	.	TRBV4-3	few
CASNLDHRGLVRNTDTQYF	TGCGCCAGCAACCTGGATCATCGCGGCCTGGTTAGAAACACAGATACGCAGTATTTT	TRBJ2-3	.	TRBV5-1	many
CASSLVKTGYQPQHF	TGTGCCAGCAGCTTAGTAAAGACAGGGTATCAGCCCCAGCATTTT	TRBJ1-5	TRBD1	TRBV7-2	.
CASSQDYWVSPLHF	TGCGCCAGCAGCCAAGACTATTGGGTTTCACCCCTCCACTTT	TRBJ1-6	.	TRBV4-1	many
CASKGTGWSQPQHF	TGTGCCAGCAAAGGGACAGGGTGGTCTCAGCCCCAGCATTTT	TRBJ1-5	TRBD1	TRBV12-3/TRBV12-4	.
CASSLRPGQETQYF	TGTGCCAGCAGCCTAAGGCCAGGCCAAGAGACCCAGTACTTC	TRBJ2-5	.	TRBV13	many
CASSQARGGSYNEQFF	TGCGCCAGCAGCCAAGCCAGGGGCGGCTCCTACAATGAGCAGTTCTTC	TRBJ2-1	.	TRBV4-3	.
CASSRGPGGGEAFF	TGTGCCAGCTCACGGGGACCCGGCGGAGGTGAAGCTTTCTTT	TRBJ1-1	.	TRBV18	.
CASSVDEETQYF	TGTGCCAGCAGTGTAGATGAAGAGACCCAGTACTTC	TRBJ2-5	.	TRBV6-1	many
CASSELRNRPYEQYF	TGTGCCAGCAGTGAATTAAGGAATCGACCCTACGAGCAGTACTTC	TRBJ2-7	.	TRBV6-1	few
CASSNFQGAPTGELFF	TGTGCCAGCAGCAACTTCCAGGGGGCCCCCACCGGGGAGCTGTTTTTT	TRBJ2-2	TRBD1	TRBV7-3	few
CASSSGLVQETQYF	TGTGCCAGCAGCTCGGGACTCGTTCAAGAGACCCAGTACTTC	TRBJ2-5	.	TRBV7-9	few
CAIRVAGGSSTDTQYF	TGTGCCATCAGAGTAGCGGGGGGGTCCAGCACAGATACGCAGTATTTT	TRBJ2-3	TRBD2	TRBV10-3	many
CSAPNPQEFLQETQYF	TGCAGTGCTCCCAACCCCCAGGAATTTCTTCAAGAGACCCAGTACTTC	TRBJ2-5	.	TRBV20-1	.
CASSYWSTDTQYF	TGTGCCAGCAGTTACTGGAGCACAGATACGCAGTATTTT	TRBJ2-3	.	TRBV6-2/TRBV6-3	many
CASSARGDRKHQETQYF	TGTGCCAGTTCTGCAAGGGGGGACAGGAAACATCAAGAGACCCAGTACTTC	TRBJ2-5	.	TRBV21-1	few
CASSQAGQGVTNEKLFF	TGTGCCAGCAGCCAAGCCGGACAGGGGGTAACTAATGAAAAACTGTTTTTT	TRBJ1-4	TRBD1	TRBV4-2	.
CASSGSSDEQFF	TGCGCCAGCAGCGGTAGCTCTGATGAGCAGTTCTTC	TRBJ2-1	.	TRBV4-3	.
CASSTAGHPYGYTF	TGTGCCAGCAGCACCGCCGGACATCCCTATGGCTACACCTTC	TRBJ1-2	.	TRBV9	.
CASSFRDPEAFF	TGTGCCAGCAGCTTCAGGGACCCTGAAGCTTTCTTT	TRBJ1-1	.	TRBV7-2	many
CASSLADGSYEQYF	TGCGCCAGCAGCTTGGCGGACGGCTCCTACGAGCAGTACTTC	TRBJ2-7	.	TRBV5-1	many
CATSREASRYEQFF	TGTGCCACCAGCAGAGAAGCTAGCAGGTATGAGCAGTTCTTC	TRBJ2-1	.	TRBV15	many
CASSNRQGQETQYF	TGCGCCAGCAGTAATCGACAGGGACAAGAGACCCAGTACTTC	TRBJ2-5	TRBD1	TRBV5-1	many
CASQAFRLGGTQYF	TGTGCCAGCCAGGCCTTCAGGTTAGGGGGGACCCAGTACTTC	TRBJ2-5	.	TRBV27	.
CASSFQGSTTEAFF	TGTGCCAGCAGCTTTCAGGGTAGTACCACTGAAGCTTTCTTT	TRBJ1-1	.	TRBV7-6	many
CASSLWGGTAYNEQFF	TGCGCCAGCAGCTTGTGGGGGGGGACAGCCTACAATGAGCAGTTCTTC	TRBJ2-1	.	TRBV5-1	many
CASSYSWGTEAFF	TGTGCCAGCAGTTACTCTTGGGGCACTGAAGCTTTCTTT	TRBJ1-1	.	TRBV6-6	many
CASSLLWGGDEKLFF	TGTGCCAGCAGTCTCCTGTGGGGGGGGGATGAAAAACTGTTTTTT	TRBJ1-4	.	TRBV12-3/TRBV12-4	few
CASSLVSGSYEQYF	TGCGCCAGCAGCTTGGTATCGGGGAGCTACGAGCAGTACTTC	TRBJ2-7	.	TRBV5-1	.
CASSWGPGYSYEQYF	TGTGCCAGCAGTTGGGGTCCGGGGTACTCCTACGAGCAGTACTTC	TRBJ2-7	.	TRBV12-3/TRBV12-4	many
CASSWGQGVTEAFF	TGTGCCAGCAGTTGGGGACAGGGGGTCACTGAAGCTTTCTTT	TRBJ1-1	TRBD1	TRBV7-2	many